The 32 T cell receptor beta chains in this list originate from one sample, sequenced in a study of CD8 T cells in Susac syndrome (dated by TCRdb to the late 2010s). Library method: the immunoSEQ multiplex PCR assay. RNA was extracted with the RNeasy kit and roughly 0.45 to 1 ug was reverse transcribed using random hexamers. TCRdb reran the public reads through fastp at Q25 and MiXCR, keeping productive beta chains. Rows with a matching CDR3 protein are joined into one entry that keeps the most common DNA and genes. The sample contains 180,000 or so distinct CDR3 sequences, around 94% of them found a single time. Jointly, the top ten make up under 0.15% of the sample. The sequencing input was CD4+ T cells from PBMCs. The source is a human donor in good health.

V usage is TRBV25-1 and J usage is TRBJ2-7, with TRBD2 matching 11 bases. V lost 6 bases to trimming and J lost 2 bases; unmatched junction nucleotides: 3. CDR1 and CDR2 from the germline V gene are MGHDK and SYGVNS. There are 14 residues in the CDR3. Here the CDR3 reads CASSGTSGPYEQYF. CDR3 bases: TGTGCCAGCAGCGGGACTAGCGGACCCTACGAGCAGTACTTC.

CDR3 nucleotides: TGCAGTGCTAGAGATGGGACCACTAGCACAGATACGCAGTATTTT. Translation: CSARDGTTSTDTQYF. J is TRBJ2-3 and V is TRBV20-1, with D perhaps assigned TRBD1 or TRBD2 (5 bases each). CDR3 length equals 15 residues. The V gene's germline CDR1 is DFQATT and CDR2 SNEGSKA (reference sequence). With 0 bases removed from V and 0 bases from J, the gap between germline ends came to 10 bases.

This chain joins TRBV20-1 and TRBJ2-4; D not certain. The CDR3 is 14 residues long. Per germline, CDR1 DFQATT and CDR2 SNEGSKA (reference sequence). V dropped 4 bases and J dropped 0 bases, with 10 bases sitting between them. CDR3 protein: CSATSVLAKNIQYF. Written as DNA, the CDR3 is TGCAGTGCTACCTCGGTTCTAGCCAAAAACATTCAGTACTTC.

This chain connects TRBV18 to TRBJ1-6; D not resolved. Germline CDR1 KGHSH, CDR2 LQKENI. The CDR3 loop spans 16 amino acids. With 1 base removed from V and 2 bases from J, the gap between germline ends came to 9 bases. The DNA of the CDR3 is TGTGCCAGCTCACCACGGGTCGGGACCTATAATTCACCCCTCCACTTT. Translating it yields CASSPRVGTYNSPLHF.

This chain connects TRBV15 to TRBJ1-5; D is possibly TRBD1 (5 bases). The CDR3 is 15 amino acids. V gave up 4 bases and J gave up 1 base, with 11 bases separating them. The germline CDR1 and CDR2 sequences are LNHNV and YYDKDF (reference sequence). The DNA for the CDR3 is TGTGCCACCAGCATGGGTAGGGACAGCAATCAGCCCCAGCATTTT. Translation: CATSMGRDSNQPQHF.

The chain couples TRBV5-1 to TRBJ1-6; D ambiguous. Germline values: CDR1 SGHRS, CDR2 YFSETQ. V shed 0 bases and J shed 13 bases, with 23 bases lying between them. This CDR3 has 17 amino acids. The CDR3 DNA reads TGCGCCAGCAGCTTGGAATCTCTGGGCTCTATTAGACCCCCCCTCCACTTT. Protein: CASSLESLGSIRPPLHF.

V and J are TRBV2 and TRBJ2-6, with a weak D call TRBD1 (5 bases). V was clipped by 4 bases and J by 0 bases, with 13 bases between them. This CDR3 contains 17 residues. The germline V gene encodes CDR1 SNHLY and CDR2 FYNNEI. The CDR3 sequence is CASSVGALSSGANVLTF. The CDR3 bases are TGTGCCAGCAGTGTAGGGGCCCTCAGCTCTGGGGCCAACGTCCTGACTTTC. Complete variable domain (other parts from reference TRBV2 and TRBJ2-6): EPEVTQTPSHQVTQMGQEVILRCVPISNHLYFYWYRQILGQKVEFLVSFYNNEISEKSEIFDDQFSVERPDGSNFTLKIRSTKLEDSAMYFCASSVGALSSGANVLTFGAGSRLTVL.

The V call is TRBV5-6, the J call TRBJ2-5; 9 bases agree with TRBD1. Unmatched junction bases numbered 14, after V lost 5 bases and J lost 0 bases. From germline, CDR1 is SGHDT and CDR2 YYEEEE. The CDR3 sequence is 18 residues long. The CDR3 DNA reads TGTGCCAGCAGTCAAACCGGGACAGGGCTTGGCAACCAAGAGACCCAGTACTTC. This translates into CASSQTGTGLGNQETQYF.

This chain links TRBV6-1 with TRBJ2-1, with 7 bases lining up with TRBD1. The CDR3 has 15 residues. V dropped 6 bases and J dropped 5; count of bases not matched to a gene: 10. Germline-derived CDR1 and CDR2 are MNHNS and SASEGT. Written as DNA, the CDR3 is TGTGCCAGCAGACGCGTCGGGACAGACAACAATGAGCAGTTCTTC. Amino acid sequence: CASRRVGTDNNEQFF.

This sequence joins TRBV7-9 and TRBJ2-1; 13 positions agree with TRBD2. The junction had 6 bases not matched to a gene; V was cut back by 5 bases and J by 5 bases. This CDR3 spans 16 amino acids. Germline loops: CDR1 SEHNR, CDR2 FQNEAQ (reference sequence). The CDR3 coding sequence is TGTGCCAGCAGCCCTGGGACTAGCGGGACAAACAATGAGCAGTTCTTC. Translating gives CASSPGTSGTNNEQFF.

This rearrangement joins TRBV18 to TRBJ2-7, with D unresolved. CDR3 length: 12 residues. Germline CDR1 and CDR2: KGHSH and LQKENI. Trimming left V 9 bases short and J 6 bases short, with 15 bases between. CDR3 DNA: TGTGCCAGTACCCTTCATCCCGGCGAGCAGTACTTC. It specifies CASTLHPGEQYF.

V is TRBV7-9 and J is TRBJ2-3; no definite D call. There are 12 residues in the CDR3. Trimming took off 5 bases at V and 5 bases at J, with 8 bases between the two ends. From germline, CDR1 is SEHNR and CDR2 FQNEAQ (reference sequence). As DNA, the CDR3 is TGTGCCAGCAGCCGTGTCGGAGATACGCAGTATTTT. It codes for CASSRVGDTQYF.

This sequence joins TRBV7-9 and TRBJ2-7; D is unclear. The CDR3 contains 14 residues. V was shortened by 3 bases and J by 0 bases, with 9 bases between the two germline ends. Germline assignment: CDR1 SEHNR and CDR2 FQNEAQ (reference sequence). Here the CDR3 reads CASSFGRTSYEQYF. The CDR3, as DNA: TGTGCCAGCAGCTTTGGCAGGACCTCCTACGAGCAGTACTTC.

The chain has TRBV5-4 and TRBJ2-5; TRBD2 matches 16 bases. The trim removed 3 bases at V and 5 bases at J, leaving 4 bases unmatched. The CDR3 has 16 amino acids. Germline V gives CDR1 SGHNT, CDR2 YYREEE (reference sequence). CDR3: CASSSGLAGGPETQYF. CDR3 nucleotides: TGTGCCAGCAGCTCGGGACTAGCGGGGGGGCCGGAGACCCAGTACTTC.

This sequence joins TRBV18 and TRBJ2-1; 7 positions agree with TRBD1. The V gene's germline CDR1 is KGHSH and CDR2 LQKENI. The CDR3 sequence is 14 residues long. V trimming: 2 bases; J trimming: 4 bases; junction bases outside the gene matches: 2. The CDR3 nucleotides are TGTGCCAGCTCACCATCGGGACAGTACAATGAGCAGTTCTTC. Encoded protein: CASSPSGQYNEQFF.

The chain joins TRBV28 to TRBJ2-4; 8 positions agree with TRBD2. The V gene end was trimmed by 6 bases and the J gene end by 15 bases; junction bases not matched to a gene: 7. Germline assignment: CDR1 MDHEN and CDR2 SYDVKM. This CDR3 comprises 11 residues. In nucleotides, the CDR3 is TGTGCCAGCAGGGGAGCGGGGGATCGGTACTTC. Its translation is CASRGAGDRYF.

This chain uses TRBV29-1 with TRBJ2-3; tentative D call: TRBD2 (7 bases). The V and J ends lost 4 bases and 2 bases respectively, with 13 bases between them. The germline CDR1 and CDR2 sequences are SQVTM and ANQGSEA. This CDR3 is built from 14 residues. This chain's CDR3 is CSVAAGAVTDTQYF. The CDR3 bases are TGCAGCGTTGCGGCGGGGGCTGTCACAGATACGCAGTATTTT.

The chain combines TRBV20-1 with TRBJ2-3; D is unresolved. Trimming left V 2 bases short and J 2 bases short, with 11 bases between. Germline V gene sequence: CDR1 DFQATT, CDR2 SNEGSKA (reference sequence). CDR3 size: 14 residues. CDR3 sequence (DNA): TGCAGTGCTAGACCCTTTTCAGCCACAGATACGCAGTATTTT. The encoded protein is CSARPFSATDTQYF.

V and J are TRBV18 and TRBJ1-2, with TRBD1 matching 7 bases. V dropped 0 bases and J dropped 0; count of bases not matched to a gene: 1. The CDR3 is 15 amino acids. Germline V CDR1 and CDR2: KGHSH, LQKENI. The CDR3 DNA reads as TGTGCCAGCTCACCACCGACAGGGCCTAACTATGGCTACACCTTC. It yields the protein CASSPPTGPNYGYTF.

CDR3 residues: CASRWGGGGKQETQYF. The CDR3 region has the DNA TGTGCCAGCAGGTGGGGAGGTGGGGGCAAACAAGAGACCCAGTACTTC. The genes are TRBV2 and TRBJ2-5; D is tentatively TRBD1 or TRBD2 (6 bases each). CDR1 SNHLY and CDR2 FYNNEI come from the germline V gene. V lost 6 bases and J 2 bases, leaving 19 bases between the germline ends. CDR3 length: 16 amino acids.

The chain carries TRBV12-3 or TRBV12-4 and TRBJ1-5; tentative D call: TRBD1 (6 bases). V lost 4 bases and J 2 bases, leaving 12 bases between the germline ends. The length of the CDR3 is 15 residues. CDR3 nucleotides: TGTGCCAGCAGTTCTAGGACAGAGGGCAATCAGCCCCAGCATTTT. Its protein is CASSSRTEGNQPQHF.

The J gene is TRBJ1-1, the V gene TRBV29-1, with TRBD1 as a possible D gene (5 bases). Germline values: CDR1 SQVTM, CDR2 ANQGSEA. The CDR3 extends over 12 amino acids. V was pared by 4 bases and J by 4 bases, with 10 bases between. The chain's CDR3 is CSVGGVPTEAFF. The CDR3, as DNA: TGCAGCGTTGGGGGGGTCCCCACTGAAGCTTTCTTT.

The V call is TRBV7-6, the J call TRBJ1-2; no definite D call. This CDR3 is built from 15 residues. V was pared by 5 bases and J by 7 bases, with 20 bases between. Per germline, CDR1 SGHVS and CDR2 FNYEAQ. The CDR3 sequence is CASSKTTTAAGGYTF. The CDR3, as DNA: TGTGCCAGCAGCAAGACGACAACCGCGGCGGGTGGCTACACCTTC. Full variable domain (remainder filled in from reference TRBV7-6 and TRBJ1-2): GAGVSQSPRYKVTKRGQDVALRCDPISGHVSLYWYRQALGQGPEFLTYFNYEAQQDKSGLPNDRFSAERPEGSISTLTIQRTEQRDSAMYRCASSKTTTAAGGYTFGSGTRLTVV.

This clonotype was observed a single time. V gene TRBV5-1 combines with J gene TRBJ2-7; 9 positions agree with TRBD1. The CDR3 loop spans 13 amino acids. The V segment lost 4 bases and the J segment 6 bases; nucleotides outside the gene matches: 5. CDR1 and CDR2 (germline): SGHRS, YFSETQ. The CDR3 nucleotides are TGCGCCAGCAGCGAAGGGACAGGGAGCGAGCAGTACTTC. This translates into CASSEGTGSEQYF.

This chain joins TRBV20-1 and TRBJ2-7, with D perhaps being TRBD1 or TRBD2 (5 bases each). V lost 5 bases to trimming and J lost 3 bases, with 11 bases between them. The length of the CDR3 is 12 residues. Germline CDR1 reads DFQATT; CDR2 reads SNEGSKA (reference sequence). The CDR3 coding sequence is TGCAGTGCTGGGGACGGGCGCTACGAGCAGTACTTC. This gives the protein CSAGDGRYEQYF.

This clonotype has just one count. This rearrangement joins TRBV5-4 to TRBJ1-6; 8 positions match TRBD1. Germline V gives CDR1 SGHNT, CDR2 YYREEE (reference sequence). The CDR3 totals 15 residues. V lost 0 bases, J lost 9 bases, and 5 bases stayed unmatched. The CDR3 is CASSLAETGVSPLHF. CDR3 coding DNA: TGTGCCAGCAGCTTGGCCGAGACAGGGGTTTCACCCCTCCACTTT.

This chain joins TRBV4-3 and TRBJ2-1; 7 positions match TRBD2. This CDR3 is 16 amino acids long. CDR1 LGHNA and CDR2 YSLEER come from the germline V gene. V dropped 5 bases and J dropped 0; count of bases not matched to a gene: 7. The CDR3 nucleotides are TGCGCCAGCAGCTCGGGAGCGGGAAACTCCTACAATGAGCAGTTCTTC. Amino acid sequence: CASSSGAGNSYNEQFF.

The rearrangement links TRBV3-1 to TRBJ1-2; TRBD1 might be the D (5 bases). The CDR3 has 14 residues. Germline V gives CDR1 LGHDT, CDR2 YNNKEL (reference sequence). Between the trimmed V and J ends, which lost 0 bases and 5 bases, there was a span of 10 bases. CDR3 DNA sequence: TGTGCCAGCAGCCAAGATCTGACAGCTTATGGCTACACCTTC. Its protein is CASSQDLTAYGYTF. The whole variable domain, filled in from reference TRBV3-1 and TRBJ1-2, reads DTAVSQTPKYLVTQMGNDKSIKCEQNLGHDTMYWYKQDSKKFLKIMFSYNNKELIINETVPNRFSPKSPDKAHLNLHINSLELGDSAVYFCASSQDLTAYGYTFGSGTRLTVV.

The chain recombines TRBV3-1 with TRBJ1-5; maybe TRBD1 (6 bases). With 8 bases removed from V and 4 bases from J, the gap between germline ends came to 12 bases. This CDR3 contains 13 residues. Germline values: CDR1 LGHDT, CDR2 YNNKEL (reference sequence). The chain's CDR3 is CASSQDRNQPQHF. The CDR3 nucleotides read TGTGCCAGCTCACAAGACAGGAATCAGCCCCAGCATTTT.

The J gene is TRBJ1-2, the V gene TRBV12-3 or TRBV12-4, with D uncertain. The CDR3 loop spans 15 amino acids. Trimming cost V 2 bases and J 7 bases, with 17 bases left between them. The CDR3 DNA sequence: TGTGCCAGCAGTTTATTACAGCCCCGTTTGGGTGGCTACACCTTC. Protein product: CASSLLQPRLGGYTF.

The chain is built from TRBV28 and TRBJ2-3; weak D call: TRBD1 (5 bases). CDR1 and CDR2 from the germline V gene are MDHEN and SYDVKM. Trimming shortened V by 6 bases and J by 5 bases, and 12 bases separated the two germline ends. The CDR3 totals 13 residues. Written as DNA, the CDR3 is TGTGCCAGCAGGTCCCCAGGGATAGATACGCAGTATTTT. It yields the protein CASRSPGIDTQYF.

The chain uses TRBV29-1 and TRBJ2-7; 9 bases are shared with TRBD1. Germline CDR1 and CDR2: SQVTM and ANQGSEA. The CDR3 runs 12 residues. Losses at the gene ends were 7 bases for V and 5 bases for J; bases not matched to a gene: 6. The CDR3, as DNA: TGCAGCGGGGGACAGGGTTGGGACGAGCAGTACTTC. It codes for CSGGQGWDEQYF.